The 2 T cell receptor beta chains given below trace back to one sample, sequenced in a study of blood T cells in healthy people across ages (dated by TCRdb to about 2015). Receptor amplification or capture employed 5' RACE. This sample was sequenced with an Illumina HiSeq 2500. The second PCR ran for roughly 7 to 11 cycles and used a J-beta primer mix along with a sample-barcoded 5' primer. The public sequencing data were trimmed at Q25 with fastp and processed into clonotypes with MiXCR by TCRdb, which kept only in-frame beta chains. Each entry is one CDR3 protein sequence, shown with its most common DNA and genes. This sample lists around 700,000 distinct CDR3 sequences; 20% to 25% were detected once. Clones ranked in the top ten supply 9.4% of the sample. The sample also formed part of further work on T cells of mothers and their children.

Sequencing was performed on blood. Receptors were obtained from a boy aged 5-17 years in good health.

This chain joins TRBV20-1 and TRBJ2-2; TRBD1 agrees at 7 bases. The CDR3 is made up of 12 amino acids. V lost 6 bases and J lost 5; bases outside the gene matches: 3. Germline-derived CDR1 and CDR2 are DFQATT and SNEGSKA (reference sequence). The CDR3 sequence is CSAEQGTGELFF. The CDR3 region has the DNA TGCAGTGCGGAACAGGGGACCGGGGAGCTGTTTTTT.

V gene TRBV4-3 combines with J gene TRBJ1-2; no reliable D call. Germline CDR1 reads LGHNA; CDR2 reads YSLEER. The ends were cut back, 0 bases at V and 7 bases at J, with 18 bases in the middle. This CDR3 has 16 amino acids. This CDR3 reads CASSQDQSPLSRGYTF. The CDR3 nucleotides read TGCGCCAGCAGCCAAGACCAAAGTCCCTTAAGTCGTGGCTACACCTTC.